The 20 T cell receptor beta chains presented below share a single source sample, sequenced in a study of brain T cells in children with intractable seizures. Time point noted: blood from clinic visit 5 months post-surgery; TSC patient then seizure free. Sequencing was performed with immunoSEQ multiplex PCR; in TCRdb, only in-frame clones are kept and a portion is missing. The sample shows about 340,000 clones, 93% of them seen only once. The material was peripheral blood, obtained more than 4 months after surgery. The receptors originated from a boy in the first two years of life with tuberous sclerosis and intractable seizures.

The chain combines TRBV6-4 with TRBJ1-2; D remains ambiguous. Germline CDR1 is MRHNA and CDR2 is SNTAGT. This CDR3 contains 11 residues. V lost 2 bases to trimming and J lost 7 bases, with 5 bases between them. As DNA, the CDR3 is TGTGCCAGCAGTGACAGGGTTGGCTACACCTTC. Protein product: CASSDRVGYTF.

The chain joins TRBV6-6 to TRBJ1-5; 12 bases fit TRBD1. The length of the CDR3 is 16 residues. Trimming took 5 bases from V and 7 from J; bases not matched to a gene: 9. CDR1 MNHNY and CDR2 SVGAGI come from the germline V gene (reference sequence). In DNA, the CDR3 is TGTGCCAGCAGTCCTCCGGGACAGGGGGCAGGGCAGCCCCAGCATTTT. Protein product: CASSPPGQGAGQPQHF.

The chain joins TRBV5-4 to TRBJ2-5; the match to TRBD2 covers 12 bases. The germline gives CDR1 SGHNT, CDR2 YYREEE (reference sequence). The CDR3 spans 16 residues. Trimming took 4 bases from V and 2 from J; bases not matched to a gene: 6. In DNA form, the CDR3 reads TGTGCCAGCAGCACCACGACTAGCGGGAGACAAGAGACCCAGTACTTC. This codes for CASSTTTSGRQETQYF.

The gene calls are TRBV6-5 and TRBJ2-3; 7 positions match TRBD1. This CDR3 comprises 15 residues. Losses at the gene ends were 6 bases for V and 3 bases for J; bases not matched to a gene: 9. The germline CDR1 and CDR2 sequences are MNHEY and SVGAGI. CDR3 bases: TGTGCCAGCAGCCTGACAGGGTCGAGGACAGATACGCAGTATTTT. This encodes CASSLTGSRTDTQYF.

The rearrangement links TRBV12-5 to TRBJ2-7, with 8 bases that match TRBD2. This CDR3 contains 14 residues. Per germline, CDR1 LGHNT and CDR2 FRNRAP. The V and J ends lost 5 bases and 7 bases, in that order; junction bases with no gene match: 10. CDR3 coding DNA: TGTGCTAGTGGTCTGTCCGGGACTAGTGGGGAGCAGTACTTC. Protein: CASGLSGTSGEQYF.

The CDR3, as DNA: TGTGCCAGCAGCTTGGCCAGTGAGGGGGACACCGGGGAGCTGTTTTTT. Protein sequence: CASSLASEGDTGELFF. The chain recombines TRBV5-5 with TRBJ2-2, with a possible D match to TRBD1 (6 bases). The V end lost 0 bases, the J end lost 3 bases, and 12 bases lay between the germline ends. CDR1 is SGHKS, CDR2 YYEKEE, per germline (reference sequence). This CDR3 has 16 residues.

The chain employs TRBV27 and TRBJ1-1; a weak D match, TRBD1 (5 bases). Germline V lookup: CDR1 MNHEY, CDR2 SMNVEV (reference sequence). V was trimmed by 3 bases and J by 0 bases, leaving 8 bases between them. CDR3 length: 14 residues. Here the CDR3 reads CASSFQGLNTEAFF. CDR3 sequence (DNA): TGTGCCAGCAGTTTTCAGGGCCTGAACACTGAAGCTTTCTTT.

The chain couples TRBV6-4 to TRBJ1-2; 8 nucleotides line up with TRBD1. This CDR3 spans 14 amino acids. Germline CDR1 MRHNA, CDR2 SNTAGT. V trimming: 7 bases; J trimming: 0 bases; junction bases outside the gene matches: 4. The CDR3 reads CASIPDRANYGYTF. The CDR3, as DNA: TGTGCCAGCATTCCGGACAGGGCTAACTATGGCTACACCTTC.

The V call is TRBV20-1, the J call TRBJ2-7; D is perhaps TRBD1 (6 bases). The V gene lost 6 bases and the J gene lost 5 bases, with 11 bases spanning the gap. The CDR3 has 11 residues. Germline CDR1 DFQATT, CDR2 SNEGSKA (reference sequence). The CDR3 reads CSARTVHEQYF. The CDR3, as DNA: TGCAGTGCAAGGACAGTCCACGAGCAGTACTTC.

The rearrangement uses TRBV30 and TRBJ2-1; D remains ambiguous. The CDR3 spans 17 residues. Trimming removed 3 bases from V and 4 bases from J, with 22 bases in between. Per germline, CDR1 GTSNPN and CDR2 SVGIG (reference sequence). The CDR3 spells CAWRHPFLKGKYNEQFF. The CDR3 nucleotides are TGTGCCTGGAGACACCCCTTCCTTAAGGGAAAGTACAATGAGCAGTTCTTC.

The CDR3: CARSPPPWGNQPQHF. For the CDR3, the DNA is TGTGCCAGAAGCCCCCCCCCTTGGGGCAATCAGCCCCAGCATTTT. The rearrangement joins TRBV5-3 to TRBJ1-5; D is uncertain. TRBV5-3 qualifies as an ORF whose function is uncertain. Trimming shortened V by 4 bases and J by 2 bases, and 13 bases separated the two germline ends. The CDR3 covers 15 residues.

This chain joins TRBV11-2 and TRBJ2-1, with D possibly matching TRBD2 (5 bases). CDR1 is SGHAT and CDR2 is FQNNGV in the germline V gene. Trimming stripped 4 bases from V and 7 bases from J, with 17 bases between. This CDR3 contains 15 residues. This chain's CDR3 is CASSSPRGLVNEQFF. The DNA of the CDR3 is TGTGCCAGCAGCTCACCCCGAGGGCTGGTGAATGAGCAGTTCTTC.

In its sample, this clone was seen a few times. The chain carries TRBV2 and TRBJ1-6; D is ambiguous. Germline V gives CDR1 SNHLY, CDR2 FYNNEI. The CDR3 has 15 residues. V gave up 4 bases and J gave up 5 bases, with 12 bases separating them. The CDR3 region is CASSALTAHNSPLHF. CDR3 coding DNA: TGTGCCAGCAGTGCCCTTACGGCCCATAATTCACCCCTCCACTTT.

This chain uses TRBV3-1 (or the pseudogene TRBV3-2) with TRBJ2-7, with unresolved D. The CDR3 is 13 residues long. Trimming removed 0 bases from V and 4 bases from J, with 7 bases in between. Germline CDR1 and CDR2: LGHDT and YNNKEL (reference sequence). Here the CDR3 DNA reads TGTGCCAGCAGCCAAGATTGGGGTTACGAGCAGTACTTC. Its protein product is CASSQDWGYEQYF.

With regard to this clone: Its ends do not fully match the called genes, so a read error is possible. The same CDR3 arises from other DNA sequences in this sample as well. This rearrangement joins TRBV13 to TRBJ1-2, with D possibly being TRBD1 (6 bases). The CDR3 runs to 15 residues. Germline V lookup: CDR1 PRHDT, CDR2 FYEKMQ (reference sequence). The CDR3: CASSFVQGNLQGYTF. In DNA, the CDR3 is TGTGCCAGCAGCTTTGTACAGGGCAACCTACAAGGCTACACCTTT.

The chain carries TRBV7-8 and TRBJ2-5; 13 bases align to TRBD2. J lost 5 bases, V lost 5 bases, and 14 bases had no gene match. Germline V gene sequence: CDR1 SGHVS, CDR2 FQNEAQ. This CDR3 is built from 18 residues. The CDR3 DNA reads TGTGCCAGCAGCCGAACGACAACTAGCGGGGGGGCCAGGGAGACCCAGTACTTC. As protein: CASSRTTTSGGARETQYF.

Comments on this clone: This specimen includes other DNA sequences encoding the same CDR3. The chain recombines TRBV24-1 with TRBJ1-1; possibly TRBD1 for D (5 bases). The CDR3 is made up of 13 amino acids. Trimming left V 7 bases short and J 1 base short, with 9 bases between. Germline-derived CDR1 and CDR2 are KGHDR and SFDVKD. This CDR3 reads CATRGTGNTEAFF. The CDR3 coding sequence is TGTGCCACCAGGGGGACGGGGAACACTGAAGCTTTCTTT.

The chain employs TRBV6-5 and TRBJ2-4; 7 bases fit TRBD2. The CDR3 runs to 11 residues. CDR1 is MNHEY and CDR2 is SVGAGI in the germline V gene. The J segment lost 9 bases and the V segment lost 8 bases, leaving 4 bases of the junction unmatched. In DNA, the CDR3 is TGTGCCAGCGCCACGGGGGGCATTCAGTACTTC. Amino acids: CASATGGIQYF.

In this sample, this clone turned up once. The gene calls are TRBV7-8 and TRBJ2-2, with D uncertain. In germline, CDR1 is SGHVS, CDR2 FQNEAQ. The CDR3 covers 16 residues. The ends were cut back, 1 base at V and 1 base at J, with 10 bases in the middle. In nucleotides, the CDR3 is TGTGCCAGCAGCTTAGTCGAGCCCCTGAACACCGGGGAGCTGTTTTTT. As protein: CASSLVEPLNTGELFF.

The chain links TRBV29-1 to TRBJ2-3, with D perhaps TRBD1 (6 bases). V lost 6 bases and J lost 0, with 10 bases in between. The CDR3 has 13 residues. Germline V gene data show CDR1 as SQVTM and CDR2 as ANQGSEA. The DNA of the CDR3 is TGCAGCGTAGGGACACCTAGCACAGATACGCAGTATTTT. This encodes CSVGTPSTDTQYF.